In its sample, the clone carrying this T cell receptor beta chain was seen a few times. The antigen remains unidentified. The germline gives CDR1 SQVTM, CDR2 ANQGSEA. Trimming removed 2 bases from V and 1 base from J, with 9 bases in between. This CDR3 is built from 13 residues. Amplification yielded TCR beta CDR3 regions, with RNA transcripts as the source. First-round RT-PCR with HTBI primers amplified the TCR CDR3 region. TCRdb re-analysed the multiplex PCR reads in MiXCR, keeping a single row per CDR3 protein. The sample carries fewer than 550,000 distinct CDR3 sequences, roughly 25% recorded once. This sample was taken from a study of T cells in Graves' hyperthyroidism and ophthalmopathy. Findings and caveats of the study: Separation of ophthalmopathy from stable hyperthyroidism was achieved by a 13 V-J model.

Based on clinical symptoms, serum thyroxine and TRAb, thyroid ultrasound and orbital computed tomography, diagnoses were reached. The PBMCs were taken from approximately 11 ml of fresh peripheral blood. This clonotype originated in a woman between 25 and 40 years old with Graves' ophthalmopathy. The sequenced material came from blood. The chain combines TRBV29-1 with TRBJ2-7, with TRBD1 as a possible D gene (6 bases). In DNA form, the CDR3 reads TGCAGCGTTGAAAAAACAGGGTCCTACGAGCAGTACTTC. Residues: CSVEKTGSYEQYF.